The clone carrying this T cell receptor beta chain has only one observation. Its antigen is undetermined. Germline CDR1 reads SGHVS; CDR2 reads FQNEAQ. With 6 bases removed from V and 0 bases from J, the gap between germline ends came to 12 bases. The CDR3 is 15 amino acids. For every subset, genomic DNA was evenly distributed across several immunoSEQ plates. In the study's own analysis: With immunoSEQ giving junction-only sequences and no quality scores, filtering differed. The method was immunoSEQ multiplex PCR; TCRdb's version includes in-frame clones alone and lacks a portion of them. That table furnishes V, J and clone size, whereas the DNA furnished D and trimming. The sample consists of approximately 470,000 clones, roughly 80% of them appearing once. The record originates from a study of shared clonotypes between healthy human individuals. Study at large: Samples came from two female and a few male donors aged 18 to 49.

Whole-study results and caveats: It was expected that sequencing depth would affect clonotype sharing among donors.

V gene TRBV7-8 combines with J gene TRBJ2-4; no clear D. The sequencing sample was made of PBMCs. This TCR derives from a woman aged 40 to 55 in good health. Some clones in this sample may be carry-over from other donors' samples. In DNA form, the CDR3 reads TGTGCCAGCAGTAAGAACGTGATAGCCAAAAACATTCAGTACTTC. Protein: CASSKNVIAKNIQYF.